The clone carrying this TCR beta chain has just a few counts. Assay: immunoSEQ multiplex PCR; the TCRdb copy retains only in-frame clones and omits some. The data hold about 6,900 clones, with around 22% observed a single time. This sample is drawn from a study of graft-versus-host responses after intestinal transplantation. Broader study findings: Some GvH clones were seen earlier in gut or blood, suggesting intestinal origin. Researchers found peak circulating GvH clone levels linked to early post-transplant HvG declines.

Responder cells labeled with CFSE (200,000) were co-plated with irradiated stimulator cells labeled with violet dye (200,000). CDR1 is MNHEY and CDR2 is SVGAGI in the germline V gene. Trimming cost V 0 bases and J 5 bases; bases outside gene matches: 4. The CDR3 extends over 15 amino acids. Source: alloreactive CD8+ T cells from a mixed lymphocyte reaction culture, taken before transplantation. As for subset: CFSE-low proliferating T cells sorted from roughly 6-day pre-transplant mixed lymphocyte reaction (GvH or HvG direction). The rearrangement links TRBV6-5 to TRBJ2-1, with TRBD1 identical over 7 bases. The clonotype was recovered from a human patient who was an organ donor for intestinal transplantation. CDR3 amino acids: CASSYSRGLDNEQFF. The CDR3 region has the DNA TGTGCCAGCAGTTACTCGAGGGGGCTGGACAATGAGCAGTTCTTC.